The 28 T cell receptor beta chains below come from one sample, sequenced in a study of cytomegalovirus exposure and HLA in healthy donors. Both 60 Vbeta primers and 13 Jbeta primers went into the PCR. Measured with immunoSEQ multiplex PCR; TCRdb has only the in-frame clones, and not every one. This sample's table reports roughly 120,000 clones. The specimen was PBMCs. The receptor source for this set is a man in his late teens or twenties in good health and CMV-seronegative.

The J gene is TRBJ2-3, the V gene TRBV19; 7 bases agree with TRBD1. J gave up 5 bases and V 5 bases, and 7 bases lay outside the gene matches. The CDR3 has 14 amino acids. Germline lookup yields CDR1 LNHDA and CDR2 SQIVND (reference sequence). CDR3: CASSSRQGLDTQYF. The DNA of the CDR3 is TGTGCCAGTAGTTCCCGACAGGGTCTAGATACGCAGTATTTT. The full variable domain, completed using reference TRBV19 and TRBJ2-3, is DGGITQSPKYLFRKEGQNVTLSCEQNLNHDAMYWYRQDPGQGLRLIYYSQIVNDFQKGDIAEGYSVSREKKESFPLTVTSAQKNPTAFYLCASSSRQGLDTQYFGPGTRLTVL.

The J gene is TRBJ2-7, the V gene TRBV27; TRBD2 is a possible D gene (6 bases). CDR1 is MNHEY and CDR2 is SMNVEV in the germline V gene (reference sequence). The V end lost 3 bases, the J end lost 6 bases, and 6 bases lay between the germline ends. This CDR3 has 11 residues. The CDR3 sequence: CASSLGGEQYF. CDR3 DNA: TGTGCCAGCAGTTTGGGGGGCGAGCAGTACTTC.

The V gene is TRBV9, the J gene TRBJ2-1, with D perhaps matching TRBD2 (6 bases). The CDR3 consists of 13 residues. CDR1 and CDR2 (germline): SGDLS, YYNGEE. The V and J ends lost 2 bases and 9 bases respectively, with 12 bases between them. The CDR3 loop is CASSVGGAGEQFF. The DNA for the CDR3 is TGTGCCAGCAGCGTCGGGGGTGCGGGTGAGCAGTTCTTC.

The V call is TRBV5-1, the J call TRBJ1-4, with D uncertain. This CDR3 spans 13 amino acids. With 6 bases removed from V and 7 bases from J, the gap between germline ends came to 13 bases. The V gene's germline CDR1 is SGHRS and CDR2 YFSETQ. Written as DNA, the CDR3 is TGCGCCAGCAAGCAGGAGGCCCCTGAAAAACTGTTTTTT. Protein product: CASKQEAPEKLFF.

The DNA of the CDR3 is TGTGCCAGTAATTTAGCGGGCCGCTCCTACAATGAGCAGTTCTTC. This encodes CASNLAGRSYNEQFF. J is TRBJ2-1 and V is TRBV19, with 7 bases fitting TRBD2. V lost 7 bases, J lost 0 bases, and 6 bases stayed unmatched. Germline V gives CDR1 LNHDA, CDR2 SQIVND (reference sequence). The CDR3 consists of 15 residues. Full variable domain (rest looked up from reference TRBV19 and TRBJ2-1): DGGITQSPKYLFRKEGQNVTLSCEQNLNHDAMYWYRQDPGQGLRLIYYSQIVNDFQKGDIAEGYSVSREKKESFPLTVTSAQKNPTAFYLCASNLAGRSYNEQFFGPGTRLTVL.

CDR3 nucleotide sequence: TGTGCCAGCACCATAGGGACAGGGGGGTATGGCTACACCTTC. It specifies CASTIGTGGYGYTF. V usage is TRBV5-4 and J usage is TRBJ1-2; 11 bases map to TRBD1. Germline CDR1 is SGHNT and CDR2 is YYREEE (reference sequence). The CDR3 contains 14 residues. Unmatched junction bases numbered 6, after V lost 6 bases and J lost 5 bases.

The V call is TRBV15, the J call TRBJ2-1; 8 bases map to TRBD2. In germline, CDR1 is LNHNV, CDR2 YYDKDF (reference sequence). The CDR3 has 15 amino acids. The V and J ends lost 1 base and 5 bases, in that order; junction bases with no gene match: 4. CDR3 nucleotide sequence: TGTGCCACCAGCAGAGGTAGCGGGAACCACAATGAGCAGTTCTTC. It encodes CATSRGSGNHNEQFF.

This chain uses TRBV9 with TRBJ2-5; 15 bases match TRBD2. There are 16 residues in the CDR3. V lost 3 bases and J lost 5; bases outside the gene matches: 5. From germline, CDR1 is SGDLS and CDR2 YYNGEE. The CDR3 region has the DNA TGTGCCAGCAGCGGATCCGGGACTAGCGGGGGGGAGACCCAGTACTTC. Translation gives CASSGSGTSGGETQYF. The variable domain in full, completed from reference TRBV9 and TRBJ2-5, reads DSGVTQTPKHLITATGQRVTLRCSPRSGDLSVYWYQQSLDQGLQFLIQYYNGEERAKGNILERFSAQQFPDLHSELNLSSLELGDSALYFCASSGSGTSGGETQYFGPGTRLLVL.

The rearrangement uses TRBV19 and TRBJ1-1; D ambiguous. Germline CDR1 LNHDA, CDR2 SQIVND (reference sequence). This CDR3 comprises 12 residues. V lost 6 bases and J 6 bases, leaving 11 bases between the germline ends. CDR3 sequence: CASRGTVPEAFF. The CDR3 nucleotides read TGTGCCAGTAGAGGCACAGTTCCTGAAGCTTTCTTT.

The chain is built from TRBV7-2 and TRBJ2-7, with TRBD2 matching over 7 bases. The CDR3 runs to 15 residues. From germline, CDR1 is SGHTA and CDR2 FQGNSA. The V and J ends lost 5 bases and 5 bases, in that order; junction bases with no gene match: 12. The CDR3 DNA sequence: TGTGCCAGCAGCCGCCTGAATGGGGGGGTTAACGAGCAGTACTTC. Its translation is CASSRLNGGVNEQYF.

The chain joins TRBV5-1 to TRBJ1-2; TRBD1 matches at 12 bases. This CDR3 has 17 amino acids. Unmatched junction bases numbered 9, after V lost 2 bases and J lost 4 bases. The V gene's germline CDR1 is SGHRS and CDR2 YFSETQ. As DNA, the CDR3 is TGCGCCAGCAGCTTAGGGACAGGGGGCCGAGAGATCTATGGCTACACCTTC. Its translation is CASSLGTGGREIYGYTF.

The chain uses TRBV5-5 and TRBJ2-7, with D maybe TRBD2 (5 bases). This CDR3 region has 14 residues. V lost 2 bases and J 2 bases, leaving 11 bases between the germline ends. Germline CDR1 SGHKS, CDR2 YYEKEE (reference sequence). The CDR3 here is CASSFASGAYEQYF. For the CDR3, the DNA is TGTGCCAGCAGCTTCGCGAGCGGTGCCTACGAGCAGTACTTC.

V usage is TRBV4-2 and J usage is TRBJ2-3; D perhaps matches TRBD1 (5 bases). CDR1 and CDR2 from the germline V gene are LGHNA and YNFKEQ. The CDR3 length is 17 residues. Trimming pared 2 bases from V and 0 bases from J, leaving 15 bases between. The DNA for the CDR3 is TGTGCCAGCAGCCAACAGGGTACGGGCTCTAGCACAGATACGCAGTATTTT. Residues: CASSQQGTGSSTDTQYF.

The chain combines TRBV9 with TRBJ2-7, with D tentatively TRBD1 (6 bases). The CDR3 extends over 14 amino acids. Trimming left V 4 bases short and J 4 bases short, with 15 bases between. In germline, CDR1 is SGDLS, CDR2 YYNGEE. In nucleotides, the CDR3 is TGTGCCAGCAGCCCCCGCCAGACAGGTTACGAGCAGTACTTC. Translated: CASSPRQTGYEQYF.

V and J are TRBV10-3 and TRBJ2-5; 9 bases agree with TRBD1. The CDR3 has 16 amino acids. CDR1 and CDR2 (germline): ENHRY, SYGVKD. The trim removed 2 bases at V and 5 bases at J, leaving 9 bases unmatched. CDR3 sequence (DNA): TGTGCCATCAGTGAGCCCGTTACAGGGGGCGGGGAGACCCAGTACTTC. This translates into CAISEPVTGGGETQYF.

V usage is TRBV6-6 and J usage is TRBJ1-1; possibly TRBD1 for D (5 bases). This CDR3 contains 15 residues. The germline V gene encodes CDR1 MNHNY and CDR2 SVGAGI (reference sequence). Trimming pared 7 bases from V and 1 base from J, leaving 16 bases between. The CDR3 loop reads CASTLIVGGNTEAFF. The CDR3 nucleotides read TGTGCCAGCACTTTAATCGTCGGGGGGAACACTGAAGCTTTCTTT.

V usage is TRBV11-3 and J usage is TRBJ2-2; TRBD2 agrees at 8 bases. V shed 0 bases and J 6 bases; nucleotides not matched to a gene: 3. This CDR3 comprises 15 residues. Germline assignment: CDR1 SGHNT and CDR2 YENEEA. The CDR3 sequence: CASSLDSGKAGELFF. CDR3 DNA sequence: TGTGCCAGCAGCTTAGATAGCGGGAAAGCCGGGGAGCTGTTTTTT. The full variable domain, its missing parts supplied by reference TRBV11-3 and TRBJ2-2, is EAGVVQSPRYKIIEKKQPVAFWCNPISGHNTLYWYLQNLGQGPELLIRYENEEAVDDSQLPKDRFSAERLKGVDSTLKIQPAELGDSAVYLCASSLDSGKAGELFFGEGSRLTVL.

The chain carries TRBV19 and TRBJ2-1; D possibly corresponds to TRBD2 (5 bases). The CDR3 is made up of 13 amino acids. V dropped 3 bases and J dropped 5 bases, with 8 bases sitting between them. Germline values: CDR1 LNHDA, CDR2 SQIVND (reference sequence). CDR3 DNA: TGTGCCAGTAGTATTGGGCGGGACAATGAGCAGTTCTTC. Translated: CASSIGRDNEQFF.

The chain recombines TRBV7-9 with TRBJ2-3; 9 nucleotides agree with TRBD1. The CDR3 has 16 amino acids. J lost 3 bases, V lost 5 bases, and 9 bases had no gene match. Germline V CDR1 and CDR2: SEHNR, FQNEAQ (reference sequence). CDR3 in amino acids: CASSRTGQGTTDTQYF. The CDR3 nucleotides read TGTGCCAGCAGCCGGACGGGACAGGGAACAACAGATACGCAGTATTTT.

This chain joins TRBV15 and TRBJ2-4, with TRBD2 matching over 11 bases. The CDR3 runs to 17 residues. V dropped 5 bases and J dropped 2; count of bases not matched to a gene: 8. Germline V CDR1 and CDR2: LNHNV, YYDKDF (reference sequence). For the CDR3, the DNA is TGTGCCACCAGCCCGCTAGCGGGAGGAGAGTCCAAAAACATTCAGTACTTC. Amino acids: CATSPLAGGESKNIQYF.

The chain recombines TRBV27 with TRBJ2-7; 8 bases line up with TRBD1. Trimming at V came to 3 bases and at J to 3 bases, leaving 4 bases not matched to a gene. CDR1 and CDR2 from the germline V gene are MNHEY and SMNVEV (reference sequence). This CDR3 comprises 14 residues. This CDR3 is CASSFTDRDYEQYF. The CDR3 nucleotides are TGTGCCAGCAGTTTTACGGACAGGGACTACGAGCAGTACTTC.

This rearrangement joins TRBV27 to TRBJ1-2, with 8 bases fitting TRBD1. This CDR3 has 14 amino acids. Trimming cost V 6 bases and J 8 bases; bases outside gene matches: 11. CDR1 and CDR2 (germline): MNHEY, SMNVEV (reference sequence). The CDR3 DNA reads as TGTGCCAGCAGGCCGACAGGGGTTCCTCTGGGCTACACCTTC. Its protein is CASRPTGVPLGYTF.

CDR3 protein: CASSREVNYGYTF. The DNA of the CDR3 is TGTGCCAGCAGCCGGGAGGTTAACTATGGCTACACCTTC. This chain links TRBV5-6 with TRBJ1-2; no reliable D call. Germline V gives CDR1 SGHDT, CDR2 YYEEEE. CDR3 length: 13 residues. Trimming stripped 4 bases from V and 1 base from J, with 8 bases between.

As DNA, the CDR3 is TGTGCCAGCAGTCCCGGGACAGGGGGCAACACTGAAGCTTTCTTT. This translates into CASSPGTGGNTEAFF. The chain couples TRBV6-5 to TRBJ1-1, with TRBD1 identical over 12 bases. Unmatched junction bases numbered 3, after V lost 5 bases and J lost 2 bases. The CDR3 is 15 amino acids. Looked up from germline, CDR1 is MNHEY and CDR2 is SVGAGI.

The chain recombines TRBV7-9 with TRBJ2-3, with 7 bases fitting TRBD2. Germline V lookup: CDR1 SEHNR, CDR2 FQNEAQ (reference sequence). The junction had 5 bases not matched to a gene; V was cut back by 5 bases and J by 0 bases. The CDR3 is 15 amino acids. In nucleotides, the CDR3 is TGTGCCAGCAGCCACGGGACTATTAGCACAGATACGCAGTATTTT. Residues: CASSHGTISTDTQYF.

This chain joins TRBV6-5 and TRBJ1-2; D may be TRBD1 (6 bases). The germline CDR1 and CDR2 sequences are MNHEY and SVGAGI. V was trimmed by 4 bases and J by 0 bases, leaving 12 bases between them. The CDR3 has 15 residues. The CDR3 loop is CASSSGARANYGYTF. CDR3 in DNA: TGTGCCAGCAGTTCAGGGGCCAGAGCTAACTATGGCTACACCTTC.

V usage is TRBV27 and J usage is TRBJ2-7; tentatively, D is TRBD2 (5 bases). With 3 bases removed from V and 3 bases from J, the gap between germline ends came to 9 bases. CDR1 and CDR2 (germline): MNHEY, SMNVEV (reference sequence). There are 13 residues in the CDR3. As DNA, the CDR3 is TGTGCCAGCAGTTTGACGGGAAACTACGAGCAGTACTTC. Encoded protein: CASSLTGNYEQYF.

V usage is TRBV7-3 and J usage is TRBJ1-1; D gene uncertain. V was pared by 2 bases and J by 1 base, with 8 bases between. This CDR3 has 14 residues. Germline lookup yields CDR1 SGHTA and CDR2 FQGTGA. Here the CDR3 DNA reads TGTGCCAGCAGCTTAGAGATCGGGAACACTGAAGCTTTCTTT. The encoded protein is CASSLEIGNTEAFF.